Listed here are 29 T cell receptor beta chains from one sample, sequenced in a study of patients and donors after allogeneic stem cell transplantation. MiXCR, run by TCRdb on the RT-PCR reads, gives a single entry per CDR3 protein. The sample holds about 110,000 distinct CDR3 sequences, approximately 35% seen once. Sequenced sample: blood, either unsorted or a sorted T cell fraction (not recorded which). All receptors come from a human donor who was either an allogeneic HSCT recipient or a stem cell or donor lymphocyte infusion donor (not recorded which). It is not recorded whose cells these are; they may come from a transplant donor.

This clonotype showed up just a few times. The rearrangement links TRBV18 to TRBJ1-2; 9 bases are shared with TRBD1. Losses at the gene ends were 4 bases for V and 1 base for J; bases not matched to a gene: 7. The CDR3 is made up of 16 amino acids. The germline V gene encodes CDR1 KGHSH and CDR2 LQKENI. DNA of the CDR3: TGTGCCAGCTCACAACTATCGACAGGGGGTAACTATGGCTACACCTTC. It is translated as CASSQLSTGGNYGYTF.

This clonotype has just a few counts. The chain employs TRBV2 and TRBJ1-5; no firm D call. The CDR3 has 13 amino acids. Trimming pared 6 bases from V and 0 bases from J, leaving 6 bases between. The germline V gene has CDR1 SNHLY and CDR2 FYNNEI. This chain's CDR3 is CASSVNSNQPQHF. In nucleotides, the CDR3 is TGTGCCAGCAGCGTGAATAGCAATCAGCCCCAGCATTTT.

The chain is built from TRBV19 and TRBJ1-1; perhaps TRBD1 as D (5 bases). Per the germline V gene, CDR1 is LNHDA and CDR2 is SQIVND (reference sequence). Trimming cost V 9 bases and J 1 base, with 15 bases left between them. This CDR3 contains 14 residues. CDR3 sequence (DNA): TGTGCCAGCGCCCCCAGGGCACCGAACACTGAAGCTTTCTTT. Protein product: CASAPRAPNTEAFF.

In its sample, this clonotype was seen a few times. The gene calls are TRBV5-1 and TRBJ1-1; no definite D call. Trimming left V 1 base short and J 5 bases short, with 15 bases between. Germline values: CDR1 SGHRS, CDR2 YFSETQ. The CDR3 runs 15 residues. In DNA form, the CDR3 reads TGCGCCAGCAGCTTGCCGCCGGGCCGGAAAACTGAAGCTTTCTTT. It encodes CASSLPPGRKTEAFF. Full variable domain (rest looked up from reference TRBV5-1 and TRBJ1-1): KAGVTQTPRYLIKTRGQQVTLSCSPISGHRSVSWYQQTPGQGLQFLFEYFSETQRNKGNFPGRFSGRQFSNSRSEMNVSTLELGDSALYLCASSLPPGRKTEAFFGQGTRLTVV.

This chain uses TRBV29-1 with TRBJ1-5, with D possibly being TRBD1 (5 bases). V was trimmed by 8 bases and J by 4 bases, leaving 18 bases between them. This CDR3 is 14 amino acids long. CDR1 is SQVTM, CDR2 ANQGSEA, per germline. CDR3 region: CSPQRRGANQPQHF. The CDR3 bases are TGCAGCCCCCAGAGGAGAGGGGCTAATCAGCCCCAGCATTTT. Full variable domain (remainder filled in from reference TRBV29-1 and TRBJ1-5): SAVISQKPSRDICQRGTSLTIQCQVDSQVTMMFWYRQQPGQSLTLIATANQGSEATYESGFVIDKFPISRPNLTFSTLTVSNMSPEDSSIYLCSPQRRGANQPQHFGDGTRLSIL.

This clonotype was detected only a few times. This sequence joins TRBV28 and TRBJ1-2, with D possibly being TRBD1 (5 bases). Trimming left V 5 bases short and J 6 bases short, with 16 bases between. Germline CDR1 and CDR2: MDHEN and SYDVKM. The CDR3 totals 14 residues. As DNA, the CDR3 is TGTGCCAGCAGTCCCTCGGGCAGGGAGAATGGCTACACCTTC. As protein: CASSPSGRENGYTF.

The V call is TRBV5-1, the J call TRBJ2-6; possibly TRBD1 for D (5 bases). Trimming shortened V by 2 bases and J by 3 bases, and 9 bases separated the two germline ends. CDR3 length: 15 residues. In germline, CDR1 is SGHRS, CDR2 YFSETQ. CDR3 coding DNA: TGCGCCAGCAGCTTTAGGGGTCGTGGGGCCAACGTCCTGACTTTC. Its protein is CASSFRGRGANVLTF.

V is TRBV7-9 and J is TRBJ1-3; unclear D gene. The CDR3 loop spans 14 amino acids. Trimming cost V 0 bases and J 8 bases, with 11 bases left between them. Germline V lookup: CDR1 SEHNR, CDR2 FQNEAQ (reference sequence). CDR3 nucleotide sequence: TGTGCCAGCAGCTTAGCGGCGCCCGGGGACACCATATATTTT. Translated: CASSLAAPGDTIYF.

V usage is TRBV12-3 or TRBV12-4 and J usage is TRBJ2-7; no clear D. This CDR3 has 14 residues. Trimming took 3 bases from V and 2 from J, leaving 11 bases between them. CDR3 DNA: TGTGCCAGCAGTTTTAGGGTCTCCACCTACGAGCAGTACTTC. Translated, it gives CASSFRVSTYEQYF.

The CDR3 region has the DNA TGTGCCAGCAGCTTAGCGGTAGCCTCCTATGGCTACACCTTC. Translation gives CASSLAVASYGYTF. The chain uses TRBV7-2 and TRBJ1-2; D unresolved. The CDR3 runs to 14 residues. Germline CDR1 reads SGHTA; CDR2 reads FQGNSA. The ends were cut back, 0 bases at V and 4 bases at J, with 9 bases in the middle.

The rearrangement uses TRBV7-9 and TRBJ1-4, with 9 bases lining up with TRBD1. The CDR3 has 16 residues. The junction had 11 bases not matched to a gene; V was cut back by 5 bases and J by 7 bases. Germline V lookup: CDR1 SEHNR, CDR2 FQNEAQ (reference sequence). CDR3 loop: CASSPTTSGQGEKLFF. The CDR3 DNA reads TGTGCCAGCAGCCCAACAACTTCGGGACAGGGTGAAAAACTGTTTTTT.

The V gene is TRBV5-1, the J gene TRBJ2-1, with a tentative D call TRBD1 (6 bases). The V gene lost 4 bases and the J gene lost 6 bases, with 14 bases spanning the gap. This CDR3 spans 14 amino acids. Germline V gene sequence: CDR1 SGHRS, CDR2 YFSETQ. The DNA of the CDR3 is TGCGCCAGCAGCGATGGACAGATCGGCAATGAGCAGTTCTTC. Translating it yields CASSDGQIGNEQFF. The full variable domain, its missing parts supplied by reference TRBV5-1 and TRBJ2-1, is KAGVTQTPRYLIKTRGQQVTLSCSPISGHRSVSWYQQTPGQGLQFLFEYFSETQRNKGNFPGRFSGRQFSNSRSEMNVSTLELGDSALYLCASSDGQIGNEQFFGPGTRLTVL.

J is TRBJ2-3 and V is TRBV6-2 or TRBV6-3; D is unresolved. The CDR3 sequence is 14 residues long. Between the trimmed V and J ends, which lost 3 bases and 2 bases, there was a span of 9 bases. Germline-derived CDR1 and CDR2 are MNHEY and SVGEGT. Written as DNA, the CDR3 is TGTGCCAGCAGTTATCGAGACTTCACAGATACGCAGTATTTT. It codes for CASSYRDFTDTQYF.

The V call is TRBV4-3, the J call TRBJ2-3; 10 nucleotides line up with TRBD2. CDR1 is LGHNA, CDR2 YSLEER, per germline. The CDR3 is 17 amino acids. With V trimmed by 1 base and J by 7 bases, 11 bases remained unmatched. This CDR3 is CASSQGGLAEAIYTQYF. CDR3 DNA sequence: TGCGCCAGCAGCCAAGGAGGACTAGCGGAGGCCATTTATACGCAGTATTTT.

CDR3 DNA: TGCAGTGCTGTCCGGGGGACCATGCCTTTCGAGCAGTACTTC. Translation: CSAVRGTMPFEQYF. V usage is TRBV20-1 and J usage is TRBJ2-7; D possibly corresponds to TRBD2 (6 bases). V lost 5 bases and J 6 bases, leaving 20 bases between the germline ends. CDR3 length equals 14 residues. The germline CDR1 and CDR2 sequences are DFQATT and SNEGSKA (reference sequence).

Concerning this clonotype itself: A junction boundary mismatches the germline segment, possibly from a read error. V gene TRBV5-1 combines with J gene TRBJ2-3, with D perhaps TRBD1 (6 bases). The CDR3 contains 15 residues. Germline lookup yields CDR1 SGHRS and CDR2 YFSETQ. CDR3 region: CVSSLTAGDTDTQYF. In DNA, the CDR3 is TGCGTCAGCAGCTTGACAGCAGGGGATACAGATACGCAGTATTTT.

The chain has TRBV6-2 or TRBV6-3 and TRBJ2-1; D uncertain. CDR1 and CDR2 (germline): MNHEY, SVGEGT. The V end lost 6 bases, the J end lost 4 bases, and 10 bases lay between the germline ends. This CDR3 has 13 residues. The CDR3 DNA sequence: TGTGCCAGCAGCCCCCACATTTACAATGAGCAGTTCTTC. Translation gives CASSPHIYNEQFF.

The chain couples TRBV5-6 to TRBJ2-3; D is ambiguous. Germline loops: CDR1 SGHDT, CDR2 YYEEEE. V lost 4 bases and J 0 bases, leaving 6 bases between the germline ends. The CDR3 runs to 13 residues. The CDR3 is CASSPASTDTQYF. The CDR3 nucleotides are TGTGCCAGCAGCCCGGCTAGCACAGATACGCAGTATTTT.

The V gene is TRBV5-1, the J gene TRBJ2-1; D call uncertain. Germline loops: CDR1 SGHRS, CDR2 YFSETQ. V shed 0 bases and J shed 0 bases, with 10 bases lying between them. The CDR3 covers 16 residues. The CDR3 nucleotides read TGCGCCAGCAGCTTGGCCTCTACCCGCTCCTACAATGAGCAGTTCTTC. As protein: CASSLASTRSYNEQFF.

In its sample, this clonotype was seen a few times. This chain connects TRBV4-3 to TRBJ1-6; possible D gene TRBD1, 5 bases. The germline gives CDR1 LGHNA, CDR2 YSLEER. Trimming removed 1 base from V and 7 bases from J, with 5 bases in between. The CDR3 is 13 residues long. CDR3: CASSQGQNSPLHF. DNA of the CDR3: TGCGCCAGCAGCCAAGGACAGAATTCACCCCTCCACTTT.

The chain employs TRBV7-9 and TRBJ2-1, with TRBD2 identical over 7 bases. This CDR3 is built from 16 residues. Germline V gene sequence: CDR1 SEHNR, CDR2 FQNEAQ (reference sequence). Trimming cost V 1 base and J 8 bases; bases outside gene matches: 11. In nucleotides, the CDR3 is TGTGCCAGCAGCTTAGGATTTGGCGGGAGTATGGATGAGCAGTTCTTC. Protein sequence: CASSLGFGGSMDEQFF. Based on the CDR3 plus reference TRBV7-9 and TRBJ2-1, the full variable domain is DTGVSQNPRHKITKRGQNVTFRCDPISEHNRLYWYRQTLGQGPEFLTYFQNEAQLEKSRLLSDRFSAERPKGSFSTLEIQRTEQGDSAMYLCASSLGFGGSMDEQFFGPGTRLTVL.

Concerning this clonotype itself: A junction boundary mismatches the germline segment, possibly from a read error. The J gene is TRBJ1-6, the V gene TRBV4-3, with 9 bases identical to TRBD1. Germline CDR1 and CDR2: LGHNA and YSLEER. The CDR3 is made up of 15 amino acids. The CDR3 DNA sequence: TGCGCCAGCAGCCAAGAGGGACAGGGAAATTCACTCCTCCACTTT. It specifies CASSQEGQGNSLLHF.

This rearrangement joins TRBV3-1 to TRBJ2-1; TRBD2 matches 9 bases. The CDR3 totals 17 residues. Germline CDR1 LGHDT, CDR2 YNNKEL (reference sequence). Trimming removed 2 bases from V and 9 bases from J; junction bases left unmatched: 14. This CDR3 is CASSQRYVGTSFREQFF. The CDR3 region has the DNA TGTGCCAGCAGCCAACGGTATGTGGGGACTAGCTTTCGTGAGCAGTTCTTC.

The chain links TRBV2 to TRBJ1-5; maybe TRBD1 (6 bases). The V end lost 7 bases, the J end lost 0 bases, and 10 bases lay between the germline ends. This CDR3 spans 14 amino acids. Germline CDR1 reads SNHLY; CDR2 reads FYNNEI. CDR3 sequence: CASMGHNSNQPQHF. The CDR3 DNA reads TGTGCCAGCATGGGACACAATAGCAATCAGCCCCAGCATTTT.

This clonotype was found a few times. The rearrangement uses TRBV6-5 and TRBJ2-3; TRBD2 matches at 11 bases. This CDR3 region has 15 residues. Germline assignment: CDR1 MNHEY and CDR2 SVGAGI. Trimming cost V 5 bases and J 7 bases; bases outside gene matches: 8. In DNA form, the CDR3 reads TGTGCCAGCAGTCCCGGACTAGCGGGTTTCAATACGCAGTATTTT. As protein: CASSPGLAGFNTQYF.

The CDR3 protein is CASSLVLGRTDGYTF. The CDR3, as DNA: TGTGCCAGCAGCTTAGTTCTGGGACGGACAGACGGCTACACCTTC. This chain uses TRBV11-2 with TRBJ1-2, with D possibly TRBD1 on 6 matching bases. This CDR3 contains 15 residues. Germline V CDR1 and CDR2: SGHAT, FQNNGV. V was shortened by 1 base and J by 8 bases, with 17 bases between the two germline ends.

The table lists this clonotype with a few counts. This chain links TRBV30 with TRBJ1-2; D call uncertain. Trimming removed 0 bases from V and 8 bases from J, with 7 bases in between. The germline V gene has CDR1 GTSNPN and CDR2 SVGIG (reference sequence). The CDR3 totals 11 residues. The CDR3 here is CAWSVYQGYTF. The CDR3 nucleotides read TGTGCCTGGAGTGTATACCAGGGCTACACCTTC.

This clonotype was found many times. CDR3 nucleotide sequence: TGTGCCACCCAGGGGAGCAATCAGCCCCAGCATTTT. Translation gives CATQGSNQPQHF. This chain uses TRBV6-2 or TRBV6-3 with TRBJ1-5; D might be TRBD1 (6 bases). This CDR3 is built from 12 residues. The germline V and J ends were trimmed by 10 bases and 1 base, with 8 bases remaining between them. Germline V gives CDR1 MNHEY, CDR2 SVGEGT.

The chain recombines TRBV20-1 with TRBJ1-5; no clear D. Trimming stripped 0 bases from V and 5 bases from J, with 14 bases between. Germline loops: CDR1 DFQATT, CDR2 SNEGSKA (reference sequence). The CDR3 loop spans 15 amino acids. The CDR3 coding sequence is TGCAGTGCTAGAGATGCGGGGATGGGAGATCAGCCCCAGCATTTT. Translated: CSARDAGMGDQPQHF.